The rows below give T cell receptor beta chains drawn from one sample of a study of T cells in Graves' hyperthyroidism and ophthalmopathy. TCRdb called the multiplex PCR reads again in MiXCR, with one record for every CDR3 protein. The repertoire holds 340,000 or so distinct CDR3 sequences, with roughly 18% as singletons. Input material: blood. The origin of the receptors is a woman in her fifties or sixties with Graves' hyperthyroidism. Both conserved end residues are part of each CDR3. The order of the fields is V gene, D gene, clone size, J gene, CDR3 protein, CDR3 DNA. D genes are given only for firm matches. Where a row states a size, it is once, few, many or the class of an expanded clone; other rows omit it.

TRBV27	TRBD1	few	TRBJ2-1	CASSSQGAYNEQFF	TGTGCCAGCAGTTCCCAGGGGGCTTACAATGAGCAGTTCTTC
TRBV13	TRBD1	few	TRBJ2-1	CASSDRDRANEQFF	TGTGCCAGCAGCGACAGGGACAGGGCTAATGAGCAGTTCTTC
TRBV20-1	TRBD2	few	TRBJ2-2	CSASRLAANTGELFF	TGCAGTGCTAGTCGACTAGCGGCGAACACCGGGGAGCTGTTTTTT
TRBV5-1	-	many	TRBJ2-1	CASSLSVGADEQFF	TGCGCCAGCAGCTTGAGTGTGGGGGCTGATGAGCAGTTCTTC
TRBV30	-	many	TRBJ2-5	CAWKPENQETQYF	TGTGCCTGGAAGCCAGAAAACCAAGAGACCCAGTACTTC
TRBV5-1	-	many	TRBJ2-1	CASSSQREQFF	TGCGCCAGCAGCTCGCAGAGAGAGCAGTTCTTC
TRBV28	-	many	TRBJ2-5	CASSSVGQETQYF	TGTGCCAGCAGTTCTGTCGGCCAAGAGACCCAGTACTTC
TRBV6-1	TRBD1	many	TRBJ1-2	CASSVNTGVDGYTF	TGTGCCAGCAGTGTCAATACAGGGGTAGATGGCTACACCTTC
TRBV19	TRBD1	-	TRBJ1-5	CASSPGQGLYSNQPQHF	TGTGCCAGTAGTCCCGGACAGGGCCTCTATAGCAATCAGCCCCAGCATTTT
TRBV6-6	TRBD1	many	TRBJ1-5	CASSYEAGGQPQHF	TGTGCCAGCAGTTACGAGGCAGGGGGCCAGCCCCAGCATTTT
TRBV5-1	TRBD1	-	TRBJ2-1	CASSLGGTGPKNEQFF	TGCGCCAGCAGCTTGGGGGGGACAGGGCCTAAGAATGAGCAGTTCTTC
TRBV28	-	-	TRBJ2-7	CASRASPYEQYF	TGTGCCAGCCGGGCCTCGCCCTACGAGCAGTACTTC
TRBV25-1	TRBD1	once	TRBJ2-7	CASAEGTGGPYEQYF	TGTGCCAGCGCCGAGGGGACAGGGGGACCCTACGAGCAGTACTTC
TRBV20-1	-	many	TRBJ2-3	CSARDGWDTRRGDTQYF	TGCAGTGCTAGAGATGGCTGGGACACCCGGCGGGGAGATACGCAGTATTTT
TRBV5-1	-	-	TRBJ1-1	CASSFGRGGAGTEAFF	TGCGCCAGCAGCTTTGGCCGAGGGGGGGCGGGCACTGAAGCTTTCTTT
TRBV12-3/TRBV12-4	-	many	TRBJ1-5	CASSLVQVDQPQHF	TGTGCCAGCAGTTTAGTCCAGGTCGATCAGCCCCAGCATTTT
TRBV4-2	-	-	TRBJ1-5	CASSQGGDSNQPQHF	TGTGCCAGCAGCCAAGGTGGGGATAGCAATCAGCCCCAGCATTTT
TRBV4-1	-	few	TRBJ2-1	CASSQEGIAYNEQFF	TGCGCCAGCAGCCAAGAAGGGATAGCGTACAATGAGCAGTTCTTC
TRBV9	-	many	TRBJ2-7	CASSVEGSYEQYF	TGTGCCAGCAGCGTTGAGGGTTCCTACGAGCAGTACTTC
TRBV20-1	TRBD2	-	TRBJ2-5	CSARSAGGLEETQYF	TGCAGTGCTAGGAGCGCGGGGGGATTGGAAGAGACCCAGTACTTC
TRBV7-8	-	-	TRBJ2-6	CASSLGALDVLTF	TGTGCCAGCAGCTTAGGCGCTTTGGACGTCCTGACTTTC
TRBV12-3/TRBV12-4	-	many	TRBJ1-1	CASSSEYRQGPEAFF	TGTGCCAGCAGTTCGGAATACCGGCAGGGTCCTGAAGCTTTCTTT
TRBV7-2	TRBD1	-	TRBJ1-2	CASSLDRTGGYTF	TGTGCCAGCAGCTTAGATAGGACAGGAGGCTACACCTTC
TRBV20-1	TRBD1	many	TRBJ1-1	CSAISRGHTEAFF	TGCAGTGCTATAAGCAGGGGGCACACTGAAGCTTTCTTT
TRBV5-6	TRBD1	-	TRBJ2-7	CASSSTGREQYF	TGTGCCAGCAGCTCGACAGGGCGCGAGCAGTACTTC
TRBV28	-	few	TRBJ2-6	CASSTQGSGANVLTF	TGTGCCAGCAGTACACAGGGCTCTGGGGCCAACGTCCTGACTTTC
TRBV28	-	few	TRBJ1-2	CASNTIHGYTF	TGTGCCAGCAACACAATTCATGGCTACACCTTC
TRBV10-3	TRBD1	-	TRBJ2-5	CAISESPGTEETQYF	TGTGCCATCAGTGAGTCCCCCGGGACAGAGGAGACCCAGTACTTC
TRBV19	-	few	TRBJ2-5	CATAEVAEETQYF	TGTGCCACTGCTGAAGTAGCGGAAGAGACCCAGTACTTC
TRBV18	-	many	TRBJ1-4	CASGAGVQEKLFF	TGTGCCAGCGGGGCAGGAGTTCAAGAAAAACTGTTTTTT
TRBV6-1	-	many	TRBJ2-5	CASSERVIGQETQYF	TGTGCCAGCAGTGAGCGGGTTATTGGCCAAGAGACCCAGTACTTC
TRBV27	-	many	TRBJ2-3	CASSLQAASLASTDTQYF	TGTGCCAGCAGTCTGCAGGCGGCTTCCTTAGCTAGCACAGATACGCAGTATTTT
TRBV25-1	-	few	TRBJ1-1	CASRTQGSTEAFF	TGTGCCAGCAGAACACAGGGAAGCACTGAAGCTTTCTTT
TRBV5-1	TRBD2	-	TRBJ2-2	CASSEQLAGEGTGELFF	TGCGCCAGCAGCGAACAACTAGCGGGAGAGGGAACCGGGGAGCTGTTTTTT
TRBV2	-	many	TRBJ1-1	CASRGTVNTEAFF	TGTGCCAGCAGAGGGACCGTCAACACTGAAGCTTTCTTT
TRBV9	-	few	TRBJ2-1	CASSVFERGKYNEQFF	TGTGCCAGCAGCGTCTTTGAGCGAGGGAAATACAATGAGCAGTTCTTC
TRBV2	-	many	TRBJ1-5	CASSERGYNQPQHF	TGTGCCAGCAGTGAACGTGGGTACAATCAGCCCCAGCATTTT
TRBV7-9	-	-	TRBJ2-3	CASRGKAPPDTQYF	TGTGCCAGCAGGGGAAAGGCTCCCCCAGATACGCAGTATTTT
TRBV20-1	TRBD1	many	TRBJ1-6	CSAAPGQGALNSPLHF	TGCAGTGCCGCTCCGGGACAGGGGGCCCTAAATTCACCCCTCCACTTT
TRBV29-1	-	few	TRBJ2-1	CSVATDRTGPYNEQFF	TGCAGCGTAGCCACTGACCGGACCGGCCCCTACAATGAGCAGTTCTTC
TRBV29-1	-	few	TRBJ1-1	CSVWGHMNTEAFF	TGCAGCGTTTGGGGACACATGAACACTGAAGCTTTCTTT
TRBV3-1	-	few	TRBJ1-3	CASSQDGVAPGNTIYF	TGTGCCAGCAGCCAAGATGGGGTAGCACCTGGAAACACCATATATTTT
TRBV28	-	-	TRBJ2-5	CASISPGTKQETQYF	TGTGCCAGCATCTCCCCCGGGACAAAACAAGAGACCCAGTACTTC
TRBV4-1	TRBD1	few	TRBJ2-2	CASSHTQGANTGELFF	TGCGCCAGCAGCCACACGCAGGGGGCGAACACCGGGGAGCTGTTTTTT
TRBV5-1	TRBD1	many	TRBJ2-1	CASSLGQGNEQFF	TGCGCCAGCAGCTTAGGACAGGGCAATGAGCAGTTCTTC
TRBV10-3	TRBD1	many	TRBJ1-2	CAISGTGQGASYGYTF	TGTGCCATCAGTGGGACGGGACAGGGCGCCAGCTATGGCTACACCTTC
TRBV13	-	many	TRBJ1-1	CASSVGTANTEAFF	TGTGCCAGCAGCGTCGGGACCGCGAACACTGAAGCTTTCTTT
TRBV5-1	TRBD1	-	TRBJ2-3	CASSFGDRGLTDTQYF	TGCGCCAGCAGCTTTGGGGACAGGGGGTTAACAGATACGCAGTATTTT
TRBV3-1	-	many	TRBJ2-7	CASSQDRQSAQYF	TGTGCCAGCAGCCAAGACAGGCAGTCGGCGCAGTACTTC
TRBV4-1	-	few	TRBJ1-1	CASSQDWSRGANTEAFF	TGCGCCAGCAGCCAAGATTGGAGTAGGGGGGCGAACACTGAAGCTTTCTTT
TRBV7-8	-	few	TRBJ2-5	CASGGGWGTQYF	TGTGCCAGTGGAGGGGGCTGGGGGACCCAGTACTTC